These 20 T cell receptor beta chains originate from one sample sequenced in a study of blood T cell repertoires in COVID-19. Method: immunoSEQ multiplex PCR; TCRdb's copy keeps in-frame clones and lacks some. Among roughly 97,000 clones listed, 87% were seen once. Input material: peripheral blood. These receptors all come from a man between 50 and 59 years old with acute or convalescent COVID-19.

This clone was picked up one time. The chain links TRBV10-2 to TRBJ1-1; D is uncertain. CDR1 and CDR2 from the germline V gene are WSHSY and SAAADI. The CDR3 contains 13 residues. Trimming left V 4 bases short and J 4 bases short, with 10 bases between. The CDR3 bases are TGCGCCAGCAGTGCGGCCAGGTCCACTGAAGCTTTCTTT. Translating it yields CASSAARSTEAFF.

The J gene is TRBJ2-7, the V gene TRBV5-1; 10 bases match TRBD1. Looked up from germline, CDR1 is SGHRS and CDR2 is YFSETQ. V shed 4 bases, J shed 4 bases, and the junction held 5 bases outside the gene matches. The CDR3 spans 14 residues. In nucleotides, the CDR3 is TGCGCCAGCAGCCCGACAGGGGGCAAGTACGAGCAGTACTTC. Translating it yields CASSPTGGKYEQYF. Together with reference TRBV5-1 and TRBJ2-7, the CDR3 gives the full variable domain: KAGVTQTPRYLIKTRGQQVTLSCSPISGHRSVSWYQQTPGQGLQFLFEYFSETQRNKGNFPGRFSGRQFSNSRSEMNVSTLELGDSALYLCASSPTGGKYEQYFGPGTRLTVT.

The CDR3 loop reads CAWSVAGSGNQPQHF. The CDR3 nucleotides read TGTGCCTGGAGTGTAGCAGGGTCAGGCAATCAGCCCCAGCATTTT. The V gene is TRBV30, the J gene TRBJ1-5; D may be TRBD1 (5 bases). The CDR3 length is 15 residues. V was trimmed by 0 bases and J by 2 bases, leaving 11 bases between them. Germline CDR1 GTSNPN, CDR2 SVGIG (reference sequence).

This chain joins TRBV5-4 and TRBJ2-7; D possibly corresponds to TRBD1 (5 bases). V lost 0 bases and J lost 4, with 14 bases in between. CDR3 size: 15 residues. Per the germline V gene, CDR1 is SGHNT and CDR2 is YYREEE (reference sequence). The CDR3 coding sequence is TGTGCCAGCAGCTTGGAACAGGCGGTCGATTACGAGCAGTACTTC. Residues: CASSLEQAVDYEQYF.

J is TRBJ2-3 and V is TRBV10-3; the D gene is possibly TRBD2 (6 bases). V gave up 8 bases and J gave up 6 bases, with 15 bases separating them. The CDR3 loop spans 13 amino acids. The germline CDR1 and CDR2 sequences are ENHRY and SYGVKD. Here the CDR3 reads CAIRLSGWDTQYF. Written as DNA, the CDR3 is TGTGCCATCCGACTAAGCGGGTGGGATACGCAGTATTTT.

The CDR3 protein is CASSPGGSPETQYF. CDR3 DNA sequence: TGTGCCAGCTCACCGGGCGGGAGTCCAGAGACCCAGTACTTC. The V and J genes are TRBV18 and TRBJ2-5; 7 bases are shared with TRBD2. The germline V gene has CDR1 KGHSH and CDR2 LQKENI. The CDR3 contains 14 residues. The V segment lost 3 bases and the J segment 4 bases; nucleotides outside the gene matches: 5.

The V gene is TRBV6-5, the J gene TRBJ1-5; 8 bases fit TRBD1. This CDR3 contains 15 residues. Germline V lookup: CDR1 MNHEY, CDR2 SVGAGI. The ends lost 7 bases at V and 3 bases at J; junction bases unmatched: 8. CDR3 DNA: TGTGCCAGCAATGGCGGGACAGGCAACAATCAGCCCCAGCATTTT. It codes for CASNGGTGNNQPQHF.

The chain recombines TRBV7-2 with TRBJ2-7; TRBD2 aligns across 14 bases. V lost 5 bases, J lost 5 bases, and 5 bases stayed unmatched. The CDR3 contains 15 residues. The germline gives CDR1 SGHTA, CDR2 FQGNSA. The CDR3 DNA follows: TGTGCCAGCAGCCGGGGACTAGCGGGAGTTAACGAGCAGTACTTC. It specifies CASSRGLAGVNEQYF.

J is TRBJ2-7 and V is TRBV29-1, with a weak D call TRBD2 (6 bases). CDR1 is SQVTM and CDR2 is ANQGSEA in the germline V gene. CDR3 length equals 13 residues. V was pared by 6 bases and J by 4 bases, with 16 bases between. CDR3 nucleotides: TGCAGCGTCGGGGACGGGGGAAGGTACGAGCAGTACTTC. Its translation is CSVGDGGRYEQYF.

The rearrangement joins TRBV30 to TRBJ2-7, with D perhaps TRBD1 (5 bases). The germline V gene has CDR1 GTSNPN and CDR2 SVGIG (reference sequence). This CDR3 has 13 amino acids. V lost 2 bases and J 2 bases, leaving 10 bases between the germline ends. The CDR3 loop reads CAWSIGDTYEQYF. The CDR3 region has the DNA TGTGCCTGGAGTATAGGGGATACCTACGAGCAGTACTTC.

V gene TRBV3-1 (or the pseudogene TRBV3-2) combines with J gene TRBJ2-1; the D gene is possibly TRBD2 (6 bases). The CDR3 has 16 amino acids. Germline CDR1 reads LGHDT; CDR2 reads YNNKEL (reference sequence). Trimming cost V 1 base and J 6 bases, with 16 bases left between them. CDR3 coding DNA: TGTGCCAGCAGCCAAGGTCTGGCGGGAAGACGCAATGAGCAGTTCTTC. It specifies CASSQGLAGRRNEQFF.

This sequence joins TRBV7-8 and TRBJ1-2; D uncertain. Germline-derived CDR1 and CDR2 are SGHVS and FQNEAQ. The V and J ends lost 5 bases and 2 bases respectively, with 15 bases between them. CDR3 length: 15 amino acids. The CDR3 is CASSPRTQTNYGYTF. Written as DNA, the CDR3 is TGTGCCAGCAGCCCCCGGACTCAAACCAACTATGGCTACACCTTC. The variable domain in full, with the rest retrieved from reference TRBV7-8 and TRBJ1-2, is GAGVSQSPRYKVAKRGQDVALRCDPISGHVSLFWYQQALGQGPEFLTYFQNEAQLDKSGLPSDRFFAERPEGSVSTLKIQRTQQEDSAVYLCASSPRTQTNYGYTFGSGTRLTVV.

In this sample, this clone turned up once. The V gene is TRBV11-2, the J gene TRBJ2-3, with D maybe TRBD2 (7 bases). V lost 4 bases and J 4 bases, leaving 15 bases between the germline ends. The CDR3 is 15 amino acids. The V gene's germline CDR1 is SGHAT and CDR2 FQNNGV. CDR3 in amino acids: CASSSIRGGADTQYF. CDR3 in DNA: TGTGCCAGCAGCTCGATTAGGGGGGGCGCAGATACGCAGTATTTT.

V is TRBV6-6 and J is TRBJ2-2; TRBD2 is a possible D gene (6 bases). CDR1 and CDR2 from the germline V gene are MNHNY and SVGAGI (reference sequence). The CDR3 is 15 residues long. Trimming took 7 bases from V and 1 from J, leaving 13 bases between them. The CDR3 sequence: CASTDPGRNTGELFF. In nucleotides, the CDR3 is TGTGCCAGCACTGACCCCGGGAGGAACACCGGGGAGCTGTTTTTT.

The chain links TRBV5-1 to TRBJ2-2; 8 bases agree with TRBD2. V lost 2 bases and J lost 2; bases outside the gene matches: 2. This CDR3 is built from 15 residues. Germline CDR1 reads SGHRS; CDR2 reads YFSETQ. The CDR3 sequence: CASSFLAGNTGELFF. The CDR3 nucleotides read TGCGCCAGCAGCTTTCTAGCGGGTAACACCGGGGAGCTGTTTTTT.

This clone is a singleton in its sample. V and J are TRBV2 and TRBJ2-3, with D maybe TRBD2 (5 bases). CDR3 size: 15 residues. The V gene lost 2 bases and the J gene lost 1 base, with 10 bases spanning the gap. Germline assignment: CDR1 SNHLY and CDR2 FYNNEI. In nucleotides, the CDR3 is TGTGCCAGCAGTGAAAGTATCGGGGGCACAGATACGCAGTATTTT. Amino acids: CASSESIGGTDTQYF.

The CDR3 region is CASSSMGLADTQYF. The CDR3 DNA reads TGCGCCAGCAGCTCGATGGGGCTAGCAGATACGCAGTATTTT. The chain links TRBV5-1 to TRBJ2-3; weak D call: TRBD1 (5 bases). Germline-derived CDR1 and CDR2 are SGHRS and YFSETQ. CDR3 size: 14 residues. V was trimmed by 3 bases and J by 4 bases, leaving 12 bases between them.

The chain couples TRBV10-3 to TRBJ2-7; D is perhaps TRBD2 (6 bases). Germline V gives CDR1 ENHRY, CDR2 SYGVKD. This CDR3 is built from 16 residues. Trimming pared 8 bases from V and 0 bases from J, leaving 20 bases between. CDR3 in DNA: TGTGCCATCGCCCGTGGGCAGGCGGGAACCTCCTACGAGCAGTACTTC. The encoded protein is CAIARGQAGTSYEQYF.

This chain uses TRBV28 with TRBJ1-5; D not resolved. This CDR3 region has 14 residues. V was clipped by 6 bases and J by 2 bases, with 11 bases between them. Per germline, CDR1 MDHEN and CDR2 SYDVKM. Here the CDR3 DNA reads TGTGCCAGCAGCCCGCGGGCCCGCAATCAGCCCCAGCATTTT. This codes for CASSPRARNQPQHF.

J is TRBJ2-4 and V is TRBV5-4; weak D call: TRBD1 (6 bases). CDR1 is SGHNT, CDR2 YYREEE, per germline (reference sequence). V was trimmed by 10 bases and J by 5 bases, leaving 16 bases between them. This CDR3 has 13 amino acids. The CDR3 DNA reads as TGTGCCGGCTCCGAAGCAGGGGAAAACATTCAGTACTTC. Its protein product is CAGSEAGENIQYF.